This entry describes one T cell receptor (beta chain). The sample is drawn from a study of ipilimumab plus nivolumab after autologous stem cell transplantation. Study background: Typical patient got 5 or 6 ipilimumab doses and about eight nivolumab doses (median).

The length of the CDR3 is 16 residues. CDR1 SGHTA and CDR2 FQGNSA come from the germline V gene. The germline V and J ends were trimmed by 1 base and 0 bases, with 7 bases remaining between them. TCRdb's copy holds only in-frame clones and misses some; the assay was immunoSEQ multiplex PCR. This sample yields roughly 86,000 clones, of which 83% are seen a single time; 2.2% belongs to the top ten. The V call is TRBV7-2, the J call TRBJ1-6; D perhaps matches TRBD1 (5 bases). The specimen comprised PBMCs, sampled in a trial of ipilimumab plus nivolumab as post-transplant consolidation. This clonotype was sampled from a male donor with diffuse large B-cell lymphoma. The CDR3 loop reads CASSLVGGSYNSPLHF. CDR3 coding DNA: TGTGCCAGCAGCTTAGTTGGGGGCTCCTATAATTCACCCCTCCACTTT.